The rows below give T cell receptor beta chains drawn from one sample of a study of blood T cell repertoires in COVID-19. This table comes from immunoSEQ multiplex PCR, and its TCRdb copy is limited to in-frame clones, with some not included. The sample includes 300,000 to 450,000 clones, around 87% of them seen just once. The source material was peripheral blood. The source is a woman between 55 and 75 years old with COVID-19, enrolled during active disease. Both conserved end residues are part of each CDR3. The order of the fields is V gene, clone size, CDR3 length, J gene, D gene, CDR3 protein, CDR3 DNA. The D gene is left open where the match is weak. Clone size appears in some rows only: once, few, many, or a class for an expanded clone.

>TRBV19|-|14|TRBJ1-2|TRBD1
CASSMRQGGYGYTF
TGTGCCAGTAGTATGCGGCAGGGGGGCTATGGCTACACCTTC
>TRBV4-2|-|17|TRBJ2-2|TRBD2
CASSQDSPSGGDGELFF
TGTGCCAGCAGCCAAGATTCTCCTAGCGGGGGGGATGGGGAGCTGTTTTTT
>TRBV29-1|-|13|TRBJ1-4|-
CSVEDRGTEKLFF
TGCAGCGTTGAAGACAGGGGCACTGAAAAACTGTTTTTT
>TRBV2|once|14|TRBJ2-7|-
CASSARPSSYEQYF
TGTGCCAGCAGTGCCCGACCTAGCTCCTACGAGCAGTACTTC
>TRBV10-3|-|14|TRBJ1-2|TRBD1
CAISEYGQGGGYTF
TGTGCCATCAGTGAATATGGACAGGGAGGAGGCTACACCTTC
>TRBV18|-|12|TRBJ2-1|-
CASSPLNNEQFF
TGTGCCAGCTCACCGCTAAACAATGAGCAGTTCTTC
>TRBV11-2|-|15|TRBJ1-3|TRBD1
CASSLTWDRADTIYF
TGTGCCAGCAGCTTAACTTGGGACAGGGCAGACACCATATATTTT
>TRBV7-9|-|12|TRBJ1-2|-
CASSLAPQGYTF
TGTGCCAGCAGCTTAGCGCCACAGGGCTACACCTTC
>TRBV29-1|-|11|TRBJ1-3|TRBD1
CSVDRGDTIYF
TGCAGCGTGGACAGGGGCGACACCATATATTTT
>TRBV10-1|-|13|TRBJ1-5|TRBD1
CASSGGQNQPQHF
TGCGCCAGCAGCGGGGGACAGAATCAGCCCCAGCATTTT
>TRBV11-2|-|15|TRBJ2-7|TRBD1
CASSPGGTGEDEQYF
TGTGCCAGCAGCCCCGGGGGGACAGGGGAGGACGAGCAGTACTTC
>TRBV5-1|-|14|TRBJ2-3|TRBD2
CASSALAGEDTQYF
TGCGCCAGCAGCGCTTTAGCGGGCGAGGATACGCAGTATTTT
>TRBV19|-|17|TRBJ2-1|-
CASSPYGYSSPYNEQFF
TGTGCCAGTAGTCCCTACGGGTACTCTTCCCCTTACAATGAGCAGTTCTTC
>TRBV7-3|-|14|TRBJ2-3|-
CASSLIAGVDTQYF
TGTGCCAGCAGCTTAATAGCAGGGGTAGATACGCAGTATTTT
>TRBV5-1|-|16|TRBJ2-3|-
CASSLVSSRSTDTQYF
TGCGCCAGCAGCTTGGTCAGTTCCCGAAGCACAGATACGCAGTATTTT
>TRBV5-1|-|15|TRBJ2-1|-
CASRLSVQTNNEQFF
TGCGCCAGCAGGTTGTCGGTTCAGACTAACAATGAGCAGTTCTTC
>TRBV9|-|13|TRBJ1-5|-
CASRSEDFEPQHF
TGTGCCAGCAGGTCTGAGGATTTCGAGCCCCAGCATTTT
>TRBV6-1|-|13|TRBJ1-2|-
CASSERGLYGYTF
TGTGCCAGCAGTGAAAGGGGACTATATGGCTACACCTTC
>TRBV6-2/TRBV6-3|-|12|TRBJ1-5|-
CASSLYRAPQHF
TGTGCCAGCAGTTTGTACAGGGCGCCCCAGCATTTT
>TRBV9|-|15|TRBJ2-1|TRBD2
CASSARGSSYNEQFF
TGTGCCAGCAGCGCGCGGGGGAGCTCCTACAATGAGCAGTTCTTC
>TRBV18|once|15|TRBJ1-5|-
CASSLLDGNNQPQHF
TGTGCCAGCTCTCTCCTTGACGGGAACAATCAGCCCCAGCATTTT
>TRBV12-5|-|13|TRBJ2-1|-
CASGFAQNNEQFF
TGTGCTAGTGGTTTCGCACAGAACAATGAGCAGTTCTTC
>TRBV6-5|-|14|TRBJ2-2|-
CASSYLRGSGELFF
TGTGCCAGCAGTTACTTGAGGGGGAGCGGGGAGCTGTTTTTT
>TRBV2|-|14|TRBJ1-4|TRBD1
CASGEVTGAEKLFF
TGTGCCAGCGGGGAGGTGACAGGGGCGGAAAAACTGTTTTTT
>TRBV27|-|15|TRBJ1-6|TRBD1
CASSFETGRRSPLHF
TGTGCCAGCAGTTTCGAGACAGGGAGGAGGTCACCCCTCCACTTT
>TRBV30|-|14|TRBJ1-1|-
CAWTATASSTEAFF
TGTGCCTGGACCGCGACAGCTTCCTCTACTGAAGCTTTCTTT
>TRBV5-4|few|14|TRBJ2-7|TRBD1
CASSPGQVNYEQYF
TGTGCCAGCAGCCCGGGACAGGTTAACTACGAGCAGTACTTC
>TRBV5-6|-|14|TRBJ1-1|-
CASSRLQQGTEAFF
TGTGCCAGCAGCCGACTCCAACAGGGAACTGAAGCTTTCTTT
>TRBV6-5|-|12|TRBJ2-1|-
CASRQGTWEQFF
TGTGCCAGCAGACAGGGAACCTGGGAGCAGTTCTTC